This entry describes one TCR beta chain. The antigen it binds to is not known. Base qualities are not at hand, and no much larger clone is one base apart. Trimming takes 5 bases from V and 4 bases from J, and the germline ends sit 18 bases apart. The CDR1 and CDR2 encoded by the germline V gene are SGHVS and FQNEAQ. The CDR3 measures 15 amino acids from cysteine to phenylalanine. CDR3 DNA is the only sequence kept; it has 45 bases, read in frame from the first base. Donors were around 37 systemically healthy Caucasian individuals from Russia aged roughly 6 to 95 years. Around 10 milliliters of peripheral blood were drawn from each donor into EDTA-treated Vacutainer tubes. Ficoll-Paque density-gradient centrifugation was used to isolate PBMCs, with at least 6.5 million per sample. Trizol reagent was used to extract total RNA from PBMCs, with at least 6 micrograms per sample. For every donor, an aliquot of PBMCs went through flow cytometry to measure the percentages of naive CD45RAhigh/CD27high T cells.

The sample is drawn from a study of blood T cells in healthy people across ages (dated by TCRdb to the mid-2010s). Study-level background: In model experiments, roughly one uniquely barcoded TCR beta cDNA molecule per two T cells was captured by template switching. Using deep sequencing normalized with unique cDNA molecular identifiers, the study measured how TCR beta repertoire diversity changes with age. To avoid experimental bias, donors of different ages were randomly spread across the sequencing lanes. The donors were divided into four age groups: young (average about 15 years), middle-aged (approximately 41), aged (around 59) and long-lived (82). Two additional independent replicas of 1 million unique cDNA reads from the same blood draw were analyzed for two donors (one aged 18 to 30 and one aged 80 or older).

Libraries were prepared through 5' RACE. The second PCR ran for roughly 7 to 11 cycles and used a J-beta primer mix along with a sample-barcoded 5' primer. A template-switch 5' adaptor carrying 12 random nucleotides introduced a unique molecular identifier onto each TCR beta cDNA molecule. Each sample yielded at least 2.5 million CDR3-containing paired-end reads. First-strand cDNA synthesis was performed from all RNA using the Mint cDNA synthesis kit, with priming by a TRBC-specific oligonucleotide. After uracil-DNA glycosylase treatment, a first 18-cycle PCR used universal primers M1SS and BC2_uni_R on all cDNA. As for the authors' bioinformatics: For normalization, 1 million high-quality reads, each with a distinct molecular identifier, were randomly selected from each sample. Reads sharing molecular identifiers were discarded rather than binned into consensus sequences. CDR3 identification, clonotype clustering and error correction used MiTCR with a Q25 quality threshold and the strictest error-elimination algorithm. A nonparametric unseen species model with Euler transformation was used to estimate lower-bound total TCR beta diversity. TCRdb passed the public sequencing reads through fastp at Q25 and MiXCR, retaining productive beta sequences. Each entry is one CDR3 protein sequence, shown with its most common DNA and genes. The V and J calls shown here were made by TCRdb, not taken from the authors' results. The sample table shows around 1,900,000 distinct CDR3 sequences, and around 40% are seen once. Roughly 24% of the sample goes to the ten largest clones.

Study-wide findings and limitations: Donor CMV infection status was unknown, potentially confounding age-related changes in expanded clonotypes. Total diversity estimates from one million sequenced T cells were considered lower bounds and underestimates. Observed TCR beta diversity per million T cells fell roughly linearly with age, and a significant reduction was already apparent by age about 43. A strong correlation was found between observed TCR beta diversity and the percentage of naive T cells measured by flow cytometry. Compared with the aged group, more naive CD4+ T cells, fewer expanded clones and increased TCR diversity were shown by the long-lived group, suggesting age selection. Because profiling used bulk unsorted PBMCs, naive and antigen-experienced compartments could not be compared conclusively.

The sequenced sample was blood. This sequence originates from a human donor in good health. The rearranged chain carries TRBV7-8 and TRBJ2-7; the D gene could be either TRBD1 or TRBD2, each agreeing at 5 bases. The sequenced DNA is TGTGCCAGCAGCATGAATCCCGGGACCCAATACGAGCAGTACTTC. It codes for CASSMNPGTQYEQYF.